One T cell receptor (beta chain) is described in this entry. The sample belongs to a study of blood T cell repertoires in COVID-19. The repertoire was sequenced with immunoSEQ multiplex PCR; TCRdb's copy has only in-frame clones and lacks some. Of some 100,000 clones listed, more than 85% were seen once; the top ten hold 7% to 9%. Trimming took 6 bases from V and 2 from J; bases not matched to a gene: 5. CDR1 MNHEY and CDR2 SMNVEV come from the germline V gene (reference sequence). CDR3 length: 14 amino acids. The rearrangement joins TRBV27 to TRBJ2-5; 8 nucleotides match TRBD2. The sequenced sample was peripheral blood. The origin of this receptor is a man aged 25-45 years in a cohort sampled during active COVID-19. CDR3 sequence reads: CASSLLAAQETQYF. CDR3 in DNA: TGTGCCAGCAGCCTACTAGCGGCACAAGAGACCCAGTACTTC.